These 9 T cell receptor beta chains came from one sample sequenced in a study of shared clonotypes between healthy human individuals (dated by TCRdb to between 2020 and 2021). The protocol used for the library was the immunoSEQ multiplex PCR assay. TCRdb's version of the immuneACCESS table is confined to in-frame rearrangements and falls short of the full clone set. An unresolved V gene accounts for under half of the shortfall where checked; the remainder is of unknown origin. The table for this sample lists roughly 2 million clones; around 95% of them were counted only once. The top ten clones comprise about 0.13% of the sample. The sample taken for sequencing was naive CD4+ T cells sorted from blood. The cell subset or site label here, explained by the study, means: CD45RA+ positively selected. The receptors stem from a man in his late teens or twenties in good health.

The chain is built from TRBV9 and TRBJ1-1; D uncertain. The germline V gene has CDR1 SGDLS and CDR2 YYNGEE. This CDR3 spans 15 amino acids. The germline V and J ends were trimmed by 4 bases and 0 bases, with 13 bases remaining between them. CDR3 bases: TGTGCCAGCAGCCCCTCGGGTGGGATGAACACTGAAGCTTTCTTT. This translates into CASSPSGGMNTEAFF.

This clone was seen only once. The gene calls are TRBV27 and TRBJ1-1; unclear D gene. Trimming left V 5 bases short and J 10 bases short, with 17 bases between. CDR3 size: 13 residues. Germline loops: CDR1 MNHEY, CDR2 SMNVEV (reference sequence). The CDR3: CASSPLDNLGAFF. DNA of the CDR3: TGTGCCAGCAGTCCCCTAGATAATTTAGGAGCTTTCTTT.

CDR3 region: CASSFTGQLAKNIQYF. DNA of the CDR3: TGTGCCAGTAGTTTTACCGGGCAGCTAGCCAAAAACATTCAGTACTTC. The chain couples TRBV19 to TRBJ2-4; D gene uncertain. The CDR3 runs to 16 residues. Looked up from germline, CDR1 is LNHDA and CDR2 is SQIVND (reference sequence). The V and J ends lost 5 bases and 0 bases respectively, with 14 bases between them.

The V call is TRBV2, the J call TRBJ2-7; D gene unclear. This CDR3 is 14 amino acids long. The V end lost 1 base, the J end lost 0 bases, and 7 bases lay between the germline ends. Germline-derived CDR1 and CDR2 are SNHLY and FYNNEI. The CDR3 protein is CASSEGRNSYEQYF. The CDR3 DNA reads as TGTGCCAGCAGTGAAGGTCGGAACTCCTACGAGCAGTACTTC.

The CDR3 region is CAWRGPVSTDTQYF. CDR3 coding DNA: TGTGCCTGGCGGGGCCCTGTTAGCACAGATACGCAGTATTTT. The chain links TRBV30 to TRBJ2-3, with D perhaps matching TRBD1 or TRBD2 (5 bases each). CDR1 is GTSNPN and CDR2 is SVGIG in the germline V gene (reference sequence). Trimming pared 5 bases from V and 0 bases from J, leaving 12 bases between. The CDR3 runs to 14 residues.

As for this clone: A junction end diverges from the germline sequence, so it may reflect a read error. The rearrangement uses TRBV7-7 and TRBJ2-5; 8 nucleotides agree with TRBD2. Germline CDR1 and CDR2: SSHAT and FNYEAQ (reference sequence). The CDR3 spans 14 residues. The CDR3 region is CASSSAGVGETQYF. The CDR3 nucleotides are TGTGCTAGCAGCTCAGCGGGAGTAGGGGAGACCCAGTACTTC.

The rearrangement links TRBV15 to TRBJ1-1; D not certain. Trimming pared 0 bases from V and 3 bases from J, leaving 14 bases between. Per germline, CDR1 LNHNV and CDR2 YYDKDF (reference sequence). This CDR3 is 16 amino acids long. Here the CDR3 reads CATSRDLRGGYTEAFF. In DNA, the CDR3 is TGTGCCACCAGCAGAGATTTGCGGGGTGGCTACACTGAAGCTTTCTTT.

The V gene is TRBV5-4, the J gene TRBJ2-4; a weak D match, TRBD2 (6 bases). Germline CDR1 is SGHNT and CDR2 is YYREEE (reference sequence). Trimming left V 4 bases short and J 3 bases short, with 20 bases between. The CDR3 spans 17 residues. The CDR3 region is CASSGALGGGGKNIQYF. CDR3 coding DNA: TGTGCCAGCAGCGGGGCTTTGGGGGGAGGTGGCAAAAACATTCAGTACTTC.

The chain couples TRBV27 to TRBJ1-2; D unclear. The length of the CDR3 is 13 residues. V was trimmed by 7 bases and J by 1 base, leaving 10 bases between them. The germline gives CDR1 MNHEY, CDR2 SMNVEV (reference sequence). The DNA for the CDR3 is TGTGCCAGCACCGCGCAGCTTAACTATGGCTACACCTTC. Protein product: CASTAQLNYGYTF.